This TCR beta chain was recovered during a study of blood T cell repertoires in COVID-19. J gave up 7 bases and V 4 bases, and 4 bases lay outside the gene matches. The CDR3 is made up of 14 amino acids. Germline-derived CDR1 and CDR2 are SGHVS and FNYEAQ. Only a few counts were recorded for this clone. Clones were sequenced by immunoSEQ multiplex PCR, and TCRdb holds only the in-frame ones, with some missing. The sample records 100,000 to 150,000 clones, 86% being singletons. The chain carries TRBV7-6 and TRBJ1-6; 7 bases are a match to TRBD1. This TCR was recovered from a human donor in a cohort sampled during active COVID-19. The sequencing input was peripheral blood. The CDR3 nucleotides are TGTGCCAGCAGCTCGACAGGGTACAATTCACCCCTCCACTTT. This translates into CASSSTGYNSPLHF.